This TCR beta chain is from a study of blood T cell repertoires in COVID-19. Background on the study: There were acute and convalescent COVID-19 samples, and they came from the United States, Italy and Spain.

Germline CDR1 and CDR2: SGHAT and FQNNGV. Trimming stripped 0 bases from V and 5 bases from J, with 10 bases between. CDR3 length equals 14 residues. The study recruited people aged about 18 to 89 years across about two dozen US areas. Repertoires were generated with immunoSEQ multiplex PCR, while TCRdb's copy carries only in-frame clones and drops some. The table includes under 150,000 clones, around 86% detected once. The chain employs TRBV11-2 and TRBJ1-1, with no clear D. The receptor's source is a man aged 30 to 39 who had recovered from COVID-19. Sequenced sample: PBMCs or T cells enriched from blood (not recorded which). CDR3 loop: CASSLDPLGTEAFF. CDR3 sequence (DNA): TGTGCCAGCAGCTTAGACCCTCTCGGGACTGAAGCTTTCTTT.